The subject of this entry is one T cell receptor (beta chain). Its antigen is not known. This sample stems from a study of persistence of HIV-infected CD4 T cells. This nonspecific control used anti-CD3/anti-CD28 bead stimulation of CD4+ T cells. CD4+ T cells upregulating both CD40 ligand and CD69 were sorted as responding cells. Donors were HIV-1-infected adults who began suppressive ART during chronic infection. This was the immunoSEQ version 4 assay in survey mode. Some clones are missing from TCRdb's copy, which holds only in-frame ones; the method was immunoSEQ multiplex PCR. The table has around 35,000 clones, roughly 87% seen once; the top ten hold 1.3%. The CDR3 has 12 amino acids. From germline, CDR1 is MNHEY and CDR2 SVGAGI. V gave up 7 bases and J gave up 2 bases, with 7 bases separating them.

The receptor was isolated from an adult man with HIV who was CMV-seropositive. The input for sequencing was CD4+ T cells sorted from PBMCs after approximately 19-hour stimulation, taken from a patient who received antiretroviral therapy. The chain recombines TRBV6-5 with TRBJ2-3; D gene uncertain. Here the CDR3 DNA reads TGTGCCAGCAAATCGGCCACAGATACGCAGTATTTT. Encoded protein: CASKSATDTQYF.